Sequencing of this TCR beta chain was carried out in a study of neoadjuvant nivolumab and ipilimumab in lung cancer. Study overall: Patients got nivolumab 3 mg/kg on days 1, 15 and 29; combination added ipilimumab 1 mg/kg day 1. Study conclusions and caveats: Resected tumors had greater TCR richness and clonality than uninvolved lung. Pretherapy blood TCR richness correlated positively with resected tumor richness. From pretherapy to surgery, tumor richness and clonality rose with dual therapy.

Method: immunoSEQ multiplex PCR; TCRdb's copy keeps in-frame clones and lacks some. The sample records about 16,000 clones, 60% to 80% being singletons. The table lists this clone with a few counts. Its antigen is not known. The V gene lost 4 bases and the J gene lost 4 bases, with 19 bases spanning the gap. Germline V gene lookup returns CDR1 MNHEY and CDR2 SVGAGI. The length of the CDR3 is 16 residues. The chain joins TRBV6-5 to TRBJ2-5; D is perhaps TRBD2 (6 bases). The source was tumor tissue, collected after neoadjuvant nivolumab, alone or with ipilimumab, at or shortly before surgery. The source of this sequence is an adult with non-small cell lung cancer. As DNA, the CDR3 is TGTGCCAGCAGTTCCCGACTAGTCTCAGCCGGAGAGACCCAGTACTTC. Translation: CASSSRLVSAGETQYF.